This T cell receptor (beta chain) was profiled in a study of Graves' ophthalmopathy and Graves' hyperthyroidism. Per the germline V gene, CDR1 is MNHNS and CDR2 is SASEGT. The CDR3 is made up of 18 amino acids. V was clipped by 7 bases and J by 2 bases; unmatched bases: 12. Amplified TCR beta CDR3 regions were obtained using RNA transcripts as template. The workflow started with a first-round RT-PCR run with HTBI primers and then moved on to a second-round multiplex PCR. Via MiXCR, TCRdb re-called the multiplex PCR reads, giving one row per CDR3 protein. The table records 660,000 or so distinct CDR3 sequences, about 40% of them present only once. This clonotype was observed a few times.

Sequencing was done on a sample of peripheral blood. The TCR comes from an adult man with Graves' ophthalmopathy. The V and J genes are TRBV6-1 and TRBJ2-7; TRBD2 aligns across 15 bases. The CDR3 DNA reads TGTGCCAGCATTCGGACGGCTGGACTAGCGGGGGGGCCCTACGAGCAGTACTTC. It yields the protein CASIRTAGLAGGPYEQYF.